This T cell receptor (beta chain) was sequenced for a study of OX40 agonist ivuxolimab in advanced cancers. Study in general: Earlier anti-PD-1, anti-PD-L1 or anti-CTLA-4 therapy was permitted; about 38% had received some.

Blood samples were obtained at baseline, cycle 4 day 1, and cycle 7 day 1. V shed 3 bases, J shed 0 bases, and the junction held 7 bases outside the gene matches. This CDR3 is 17 amino acids long. Germline V CDR1 and CDR2: SGHAT, FQDESV (reference sequence). This table comes from immunoSEQ multiplex PCR, and its TCRdb copy is limited to in-frame clones, with some not included. The table records about 48,000 clones, 82% of them present only once. The V and J genes are TRBV11-1 and TRBJ2-5; 10 nucleotides align to TRBD2. This TCR was sampled from an adult with an advanced solid tumor such as melanoma, head and neck, liver or kidney cancer. The sequencing used CD4+ or CD8+ T cells sorted from blood, collected in a trial of the OX40 agonist ivuxolimab. CDR3 loop: CASSFSSGGAYQETQYF. The CDR3 nucleotides read TGTGCCAGCAGCTTCTCTAGCGGGGGAGCCTACCAAGAGACCCAGTACTTC.